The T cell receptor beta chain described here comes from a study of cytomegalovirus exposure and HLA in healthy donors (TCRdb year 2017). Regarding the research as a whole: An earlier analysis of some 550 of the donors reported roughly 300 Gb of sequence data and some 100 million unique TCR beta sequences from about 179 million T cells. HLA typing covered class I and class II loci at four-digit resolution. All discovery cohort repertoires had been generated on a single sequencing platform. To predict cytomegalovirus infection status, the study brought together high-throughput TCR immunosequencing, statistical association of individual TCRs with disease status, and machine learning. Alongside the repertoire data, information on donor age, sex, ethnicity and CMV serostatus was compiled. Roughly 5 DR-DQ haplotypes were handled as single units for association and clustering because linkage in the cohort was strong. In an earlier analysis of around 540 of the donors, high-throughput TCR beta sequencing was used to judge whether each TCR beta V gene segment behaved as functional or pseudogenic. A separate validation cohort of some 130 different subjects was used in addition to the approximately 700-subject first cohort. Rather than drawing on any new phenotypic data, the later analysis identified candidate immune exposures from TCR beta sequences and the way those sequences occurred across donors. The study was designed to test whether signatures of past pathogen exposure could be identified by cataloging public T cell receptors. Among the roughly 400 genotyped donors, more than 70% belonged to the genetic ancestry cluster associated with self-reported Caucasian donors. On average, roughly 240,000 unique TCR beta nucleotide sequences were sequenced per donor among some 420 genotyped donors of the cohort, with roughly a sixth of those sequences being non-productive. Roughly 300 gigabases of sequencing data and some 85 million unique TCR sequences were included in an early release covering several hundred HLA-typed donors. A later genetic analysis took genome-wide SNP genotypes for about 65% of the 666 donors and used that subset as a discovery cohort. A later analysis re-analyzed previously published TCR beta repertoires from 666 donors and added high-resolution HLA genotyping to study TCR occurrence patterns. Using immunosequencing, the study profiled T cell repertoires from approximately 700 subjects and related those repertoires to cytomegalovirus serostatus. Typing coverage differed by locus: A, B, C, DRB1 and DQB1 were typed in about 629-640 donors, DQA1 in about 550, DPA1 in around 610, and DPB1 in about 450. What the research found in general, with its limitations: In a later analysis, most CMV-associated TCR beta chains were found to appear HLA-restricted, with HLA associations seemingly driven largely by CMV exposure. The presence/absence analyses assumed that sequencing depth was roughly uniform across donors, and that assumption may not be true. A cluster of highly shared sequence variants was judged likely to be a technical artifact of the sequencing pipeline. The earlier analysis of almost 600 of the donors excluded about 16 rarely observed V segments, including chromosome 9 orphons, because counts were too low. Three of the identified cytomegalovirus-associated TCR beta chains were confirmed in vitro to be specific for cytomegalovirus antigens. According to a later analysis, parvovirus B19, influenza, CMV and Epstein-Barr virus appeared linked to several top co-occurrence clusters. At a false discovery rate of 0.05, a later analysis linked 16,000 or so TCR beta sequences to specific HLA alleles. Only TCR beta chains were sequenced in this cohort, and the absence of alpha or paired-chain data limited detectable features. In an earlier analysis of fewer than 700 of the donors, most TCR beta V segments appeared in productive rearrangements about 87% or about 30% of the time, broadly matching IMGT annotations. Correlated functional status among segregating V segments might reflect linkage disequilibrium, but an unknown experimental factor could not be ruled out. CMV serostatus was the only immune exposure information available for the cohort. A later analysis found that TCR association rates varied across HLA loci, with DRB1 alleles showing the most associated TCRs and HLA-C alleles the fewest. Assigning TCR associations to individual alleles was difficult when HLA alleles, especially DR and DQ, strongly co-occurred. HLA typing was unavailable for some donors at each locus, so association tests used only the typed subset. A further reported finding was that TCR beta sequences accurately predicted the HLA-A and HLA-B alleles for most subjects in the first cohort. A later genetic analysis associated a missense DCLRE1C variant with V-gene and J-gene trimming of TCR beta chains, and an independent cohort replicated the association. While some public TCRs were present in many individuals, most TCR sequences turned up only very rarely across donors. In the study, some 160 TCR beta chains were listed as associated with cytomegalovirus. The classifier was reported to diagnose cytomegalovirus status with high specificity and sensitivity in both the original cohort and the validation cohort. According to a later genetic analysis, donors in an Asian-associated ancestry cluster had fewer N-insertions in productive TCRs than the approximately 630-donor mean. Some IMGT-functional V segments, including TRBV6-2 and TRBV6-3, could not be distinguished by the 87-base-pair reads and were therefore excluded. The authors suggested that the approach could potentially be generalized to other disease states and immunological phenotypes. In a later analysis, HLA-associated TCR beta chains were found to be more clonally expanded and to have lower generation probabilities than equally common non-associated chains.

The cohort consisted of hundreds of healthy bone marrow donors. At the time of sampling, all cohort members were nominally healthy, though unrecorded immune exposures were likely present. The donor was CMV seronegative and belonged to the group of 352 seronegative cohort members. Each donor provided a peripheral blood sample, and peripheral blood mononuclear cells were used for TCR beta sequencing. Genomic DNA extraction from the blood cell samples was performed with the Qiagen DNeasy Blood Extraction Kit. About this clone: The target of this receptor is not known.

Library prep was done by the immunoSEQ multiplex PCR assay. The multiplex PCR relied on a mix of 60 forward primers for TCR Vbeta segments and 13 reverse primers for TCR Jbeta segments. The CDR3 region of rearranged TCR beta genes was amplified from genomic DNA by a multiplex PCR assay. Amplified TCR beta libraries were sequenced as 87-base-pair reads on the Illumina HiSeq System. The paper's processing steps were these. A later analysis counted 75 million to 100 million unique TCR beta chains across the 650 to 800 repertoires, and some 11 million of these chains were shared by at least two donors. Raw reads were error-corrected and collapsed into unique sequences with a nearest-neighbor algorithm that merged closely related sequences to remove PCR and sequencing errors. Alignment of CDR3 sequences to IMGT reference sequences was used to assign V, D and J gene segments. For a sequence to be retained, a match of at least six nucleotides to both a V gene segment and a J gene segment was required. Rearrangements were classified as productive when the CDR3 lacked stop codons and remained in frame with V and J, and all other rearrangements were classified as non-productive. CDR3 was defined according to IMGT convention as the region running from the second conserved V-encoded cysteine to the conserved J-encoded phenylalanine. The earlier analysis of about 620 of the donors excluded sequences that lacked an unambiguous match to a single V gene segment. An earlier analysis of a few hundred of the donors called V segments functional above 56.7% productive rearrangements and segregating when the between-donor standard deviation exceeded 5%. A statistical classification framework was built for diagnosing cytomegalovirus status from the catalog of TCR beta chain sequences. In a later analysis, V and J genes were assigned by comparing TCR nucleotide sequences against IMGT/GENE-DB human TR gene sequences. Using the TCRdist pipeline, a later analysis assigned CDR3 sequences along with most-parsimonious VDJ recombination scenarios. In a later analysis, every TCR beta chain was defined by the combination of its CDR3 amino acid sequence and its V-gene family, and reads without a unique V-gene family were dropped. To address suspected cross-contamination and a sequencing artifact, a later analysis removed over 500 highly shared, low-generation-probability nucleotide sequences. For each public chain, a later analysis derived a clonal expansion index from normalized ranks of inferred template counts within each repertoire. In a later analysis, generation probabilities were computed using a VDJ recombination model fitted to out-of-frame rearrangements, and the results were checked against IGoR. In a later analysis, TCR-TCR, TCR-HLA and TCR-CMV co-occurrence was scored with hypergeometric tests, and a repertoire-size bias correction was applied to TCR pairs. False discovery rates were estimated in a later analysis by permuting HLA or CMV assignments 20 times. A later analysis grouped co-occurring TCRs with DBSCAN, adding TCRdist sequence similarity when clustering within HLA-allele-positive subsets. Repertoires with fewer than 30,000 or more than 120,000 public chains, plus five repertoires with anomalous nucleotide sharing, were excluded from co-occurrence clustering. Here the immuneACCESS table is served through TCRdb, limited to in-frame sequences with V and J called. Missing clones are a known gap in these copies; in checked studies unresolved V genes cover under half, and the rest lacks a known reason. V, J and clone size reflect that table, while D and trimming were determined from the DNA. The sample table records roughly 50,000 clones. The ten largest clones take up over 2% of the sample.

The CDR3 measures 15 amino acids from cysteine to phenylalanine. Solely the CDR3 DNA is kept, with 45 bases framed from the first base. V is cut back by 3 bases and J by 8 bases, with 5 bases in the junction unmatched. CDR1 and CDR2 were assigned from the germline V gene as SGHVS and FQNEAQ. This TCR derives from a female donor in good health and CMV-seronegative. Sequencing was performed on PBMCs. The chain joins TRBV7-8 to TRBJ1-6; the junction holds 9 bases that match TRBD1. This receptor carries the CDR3 CASSLGTGRDSPLHF. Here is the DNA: TGTGCCAGCAGCTTGGGGACAGGGCGGGATTCACCCCTCCACTTT.